One and the same sample provided the 24 T cell receptor beta chains below, sequenced in a study of cytomegalovirus exposure and HLA in healthy donors. This PCR relied on a set of 60 Vbeta primers and 13 Jbeta primers. Repertoires were generated with immunoSEQ multiplex PCR, while TCRdb's copy carries only in-frame clones and drops some. The table has about 140,000 clones, around 77% seen once; the top ten hold 2%. The sequencing sample was made of PBMCs. The receptor source for this set is a man aged 25 to 40 in good health and CMV-seronegative.

The chain joins TRBV9 to TRBJ2-3, with 9 bases matching TRBD2. The ends lost 0 bases at V and 3 bases at J; junction bases unmatched: 2. Germline CDR1 is SGDLS and CDR2 is YYNGEE. This CDR3 comprises 15 residues. In DNA form, the CDR3 reads TGTGCCAGCAGCGTAGCGAGCGGGAGGACAGATACGCAGTATTTT. This codes for CASSVASGRTDTQYF.

V is TRBV7-9 and J is TRBJ1-2, with TRBD1 identical over 8 bases. V dropped 5 bases and J dropped 8; count of bases not matched to a gene: 10. Looked up from germline, CDR1 is SEHNR and CDR2 is FQNEAQ (reference sequence). The CDR3 runs to 14 residues. The chain's CDR3 is CASSPYLDREGYTF. The CDR3, as DNA: TGTGCCAGCAGCCCCTACCTGGACAGGGAGGGCTACACCTTC.

This clone was counted between two and nine times. The J gene is TRBJ1-3, the V gene TRBV6-5; D is unresolved. Germline CDR1 reads MNHEY; CDR2 reads SVGAGI. The ends were cut back, 6 bases at V and 0 bases at J, with 12 bases in the middle. The CDR3 is 15 amino acids. The CDR3, as DNA: TGTGCCAGCAGACCCAGGCTCGACTCTGGAAACACCATATATTTT. The encoded protein is CASRPRLDSGNTIYF.

This chain connects TRBV27 to TRBJ1-2; D remains unclear. The CDR3 totals 11 residues. The V end lost 5 bases, the J end lost 8 bases, and 9 bases lay between the germline ends. Germline V gene lookup returns CDR1 MNHEY and CDR2 SMNVEV (reference sequence). CDR3 sequence: CASSPSVGYTF. CDR3 sequence (DNA): TGTGCCAGCAGTCCATCGGTCGGCTACACCTTC.

The gene calls are TRBV21-1 and TRBJ2-7; TRBD2, the table's D call, was not compared with the DNA. TRBV21-1 is a recognized pseudogene. The CDR3 is 19 amino acids. CDR3 sequence reads: CASSKRASGSPPASCEQYF. The CDR3 bases are TGTGCCAGCAGCAAGAGGGCTAGCGGGAGTCCTCCTGCTTCCTGCGAGCAGTACTTC.

V gene TRBV9 combines with J gene TRBJ2-1, with a possible D match to TRBD2 (6 bases). Per germline, CDR1 SGDLS and CDR2 YYNGEE. CDR3 size: 14 residues. V lost 0 bases, J lost 7 bases, and 11 bases lay in between. The CDR3 region is CASSVAGVGNEQFF. The CDR3 DNA reads TGTGCCAGCAGCGTAGCGGGAGTAGGAAATGAGCAGTTCTTC.

This chain connects TRBV7-6 to TRBJ1-2, with 7 bases that match TRBD1. V lost 5 bases to trimming and J lost 4 bases; unmatched junction nucleotides: 16. This CDR3 has 17 residues. Germline values: CDR1 SGHVS, CDR2 FNYEAQ. CDR3 bases: TGTGCCAGCAGCCAGGGGGGCGCAGGTGGTTTGGCCTATGGCTACACCTTC. Its translation is CASSQGGAGGLAYGYTF.

The V gene is TRBV6-6, the J gene TRBJ2-1; perhaps TRBD2 as D (5 bases). There are 15 residues in the CDR3. CDR1 MNHNY and CDR2 SVGAGI come from the germline V gene (reference sequence). V shed 5 bases and J shed 8 bases, with 19 bases lying between them. The CDR3 spells CASSATTPIWDEQFF. The CDR3 bases are TGTGCCAGCAGTGCGACTACTCCTATATGGGATGAGCAGTTCTTC.

V gene TRBV4-2 combines with J gene TRBJ2-1; 8 bases map to TRBD2. Germline lookup yields CDR1 LGHNA and CDR2 YNFKEQ. V lost 1 base and J lost 4; bases outside the gene matches: 9. The length of the CDR3 is 17 residues. The DNA for the CDR3 is TGTGCCAGCAGCCAAGGGGGCGGGAGGACTTATTACAATGAGCAGTTCTTC. This encodes CASSQGGGRTYYNEQFF.

The chain uses TRBV9 and TRBJ2-2, with TRBD2 matching over 7 bases. The CDR3 is 14 residues long. The germline CDR1 and CDR2 sequences are SGDLS and YYNGEE. The V segment lost 3 bases and the J segment 13 bases; nucleotides outside the gene matches: 12. The CDR3 DNA reads as TGTGCCAGCAGCGAGACGAATGGGGCGGGAGTGCTGTTTTTT. This encodes CASSETNGAGVLFF.

The rearrangement links TRBV7-3 to TRBJ2-5; TRBD1 matches at 9 bases. This CDR3 comprises 15 residues. The germline CDR1 and CDR2 sequences are SGHTA and FQGTGA. V lost 5 bases and J lost 5; bases outside the gene matches: 9. This chain's CDR3 is CASSPLGTGYETQYF. CDR3 coding DNA: TGTGCCAGCAGCCCACTAGGGACAGGGTACGAGACCCAGTACTTC.

This clone was seen a few times. The rearrangement uses TRBV18 and TRBJ1-1, with D possibly TRBD1 on 6 matching bases. The CDR3 extends over 15 amino acids. Germline CDR1 and CDR2: KGHSH and LQKENI. Deletions cut 3 bases from V and 0 bases from J, with 11 bases between. The CDR3 DNA reads TGTGCCAGCTCACCCCCCGGGACAATGAACACTGAAGCTTTCTTT. Protein product: CASSPPGTMNTEAFF.

The chain links TRBV5-1 to TRBJ1-3; D call uncertain. This CDR3 region has 14 residues. The germline CDR1 and CDR2 sequences are SGHRS and YFSETQ. The V end lost 5 bases, the J end lost 0 bases, and 9 bases lay between the germline ends. DNA for the CDR3: TGCGCCAGCAGGATCGGGTTCTCTGGAAACACCATATATTTT. Translated: CASRIGFSGNTIYF.

The chain has TRBV10-1 and TRBJ2-4; the D gene is possibly TRBD2 (5 bases). Germline assignment: CDR1 WNHNN and CDR2 SYGVQD (reference sequence). The CDR3 extends over 13 amino acids. Trimming left V 4 bases short and J 2 bases short, with 6 bases between. The DNA for the CDR3 is TGCGCCAGCAGTGCCGGGACCAAAAACATTCAGTACTTC. Residues: CASSAGTKNIQYF.

The chain carries TRBV15 and TRBJ1-2, with 7 bases fitting TRBD1. The CDR3 length is 14 residues. Germline CDR1 LNHNV, CDR2 YYDKDF (reference sequence). Trimming took 6 bases from V and 7 from J; bases not matched to a gene: 11. For the CDR3, the DNA is TGTGCCACCAGGCGGAGGGGGCAGGGTAGTGGCTACACCTTC. Translation gives CATRRRGQGSGYTF.

The V and J genes are TRBV5-6 and TRBJ2-5; the match to TRBD2 covers 8 bases. Germline CDR1 reads SGHDT; CDR2 reads YYEEEE. The V gene end was trimmed by 0 bases and the J gene end by 1 base; junction bases not matched to a gene: 8. There are 17 residues in the CDR3. The CDR3 protein is CASSLVVGTSGQETQYF. CDR3 nucleotides: TGTGCCAGCAGCTTGGTGGTAGGAACTAGCGGCCAAGAGACCCAGTACTTC. Full variable domain (missing parts from reference TRBV5-6 and TRBJ2-5): DAGVTQSPTHLIKTRGQQVTLRCSPKSGHDTVSWYQQALGQGPQFIFQYYEEEERQRGNFPDRFSGHQFPNYSSELNVNALLLGDSALYLCASSLVVGTSGQETQYFGPGTRLLVL.

This clone is a singleton in its sample. The chain recombines TRBV27 with TRBJ2-7, with 8 bases fitting TRBD2. Germline V lookup: CDR1 MNHEY, CDR2 SMNVEV (reference sequence). J was trimmed by 6 bases and V by 4 bases; bases with no gene match: 8. The CDR3 is 14 residues long. This chain's CDR3 is CASSYSGIRGEQYF. The CDR3 DNA reads TGTGCCAGCAGTTATAGCGGGATAAGAGGCGAGCAGTACTTC.

Here the CDR3 reads CAWGPAQGGNQPQHF. The CDR3 nucleotides read TGTGCCTGGGGGCCGGCACAGGGGGGCAATCAGCCCCAGCATTTT. This chain uses TRBV30 with TRBJ1-5; the match to TRBD1 covers 8 bases. The CDR3 extends over 15 amino acids. Germline CDR1 is GTSNPN and CDR2 is SVGIG (reference sequence). J lost 2 bases, V lost 5 bases, and 8 bases had no gene match.

V usage is TRBV11-3 and J usage is TRBJ2-7, with a possible D match to TRBD2 (6 bases). Trimming took 2 bases from V and 6 from J, leaving 11 bases between them. This CDR3 is built from 13 residues. Germline CDR1 is SGHNT and CDR2 is YENEEA. The CDR3 sequence is CASSLTGEGEQYF. The CDR3, as DNA: TGTGCCAGCAGCTTAACGGGAGAGGGCGAGCAGTACTTC.

V and J are TRBV25-1 and TRBJ1-1, with D possibly TRBD1 on 6 matching bases. The V end lost 2 bases, the J end lost 1 base, and 11 bases lay between the germline ends. The CDR3 consists of 15 residues. CDR1 MGHDK and CDR2 SYGVNS come from the germline V gene. The CDR3 bases are TGTGCCAGCAGTGAAGGGGGGGGCTGGAACACTGAAGCTTTCTTT. It encodes CASSEGGGWNTEAFF.

This sequence joins TRBV5-1 and TRBJ2-6; the D gene is possibly TRBD1 (5 bases). The CDR3 covers 14 residues. Germline CDR1 is SGHRS and CDR2 is YFSETQ. V gave up 10 bases and J gave up 0 bases, with 11 bases separating them. In nucleotides, the CDR3 is TGCGCCTCAGGGTCGAGCTCTGGGGCCAACGTCCTGACTTTC. This sequence encodes CASGSSSGANVLTF.

The chain carries TRBV9 and TRBJ1-2; tentative D call: TRBD1 (6 bases). CDR3 size: 14 residues. Trimming stripped 3 bases from V and 7 bases from J, with 16 bases between. Germline V gives CDR1 SGDLS, CDR2 YYNGEE. In nucleotides, the CDR3 is TGTGCCAGCAGCGCGGGACAAGCGATGTCTGGCTACACCTTC. Translating gives CASSAGQAMSGYTF.

The rearrangement joins TRBV19 to TRBJ2-7; 11 bases align to TRBD1. Per germline, CDR1 LNHDA and CDR2 SQIVND (reference sequence). CDR3 size: 19 residues. Trimming cost V 4 bases and J 4 bases; bases outside gene matches: 18. For the CDR3, the DNA is TGTGCCAGTAGTACCTTTCGGATGGGTTCCGGGACAGGGGGTTACGAGCAGTACTTC. Encoded protein: CASSTFRMGSGTGGYEQYF.

This sequence joins TRBV5-1 and TRBJ2-7, with 7 bases matching TRBD2. CDR1 is SGHRS, CDR2 YFSETQ, per germline. This CDR3 spans 19 amino acids. The ends lost 0 bases at V and 0 bases at J; junction bases unmatched: 15. CDR3 loop: CASSLGIGAGEGRSYEQYF. The CDR3 DNA reads TGCGCCAGCAGCTTGGGAATCGGTGCGGGAGAAGGACGCTCCTACGAGCAGTACTTC.